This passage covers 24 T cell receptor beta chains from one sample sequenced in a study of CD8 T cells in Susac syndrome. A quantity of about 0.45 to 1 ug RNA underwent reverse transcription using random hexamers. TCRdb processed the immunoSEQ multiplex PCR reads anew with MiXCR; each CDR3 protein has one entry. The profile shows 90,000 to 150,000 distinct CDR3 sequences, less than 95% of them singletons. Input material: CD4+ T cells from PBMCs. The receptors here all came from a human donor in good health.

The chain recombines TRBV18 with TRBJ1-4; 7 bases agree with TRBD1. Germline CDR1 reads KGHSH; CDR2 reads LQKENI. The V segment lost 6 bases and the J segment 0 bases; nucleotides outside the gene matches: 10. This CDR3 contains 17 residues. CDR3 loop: CASSATGLPATNEKLFF. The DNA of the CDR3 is TGTGCCAGCTCCGCGACAGGGCTACCCGCAACTAATGAAAAACTGTTTTTT.

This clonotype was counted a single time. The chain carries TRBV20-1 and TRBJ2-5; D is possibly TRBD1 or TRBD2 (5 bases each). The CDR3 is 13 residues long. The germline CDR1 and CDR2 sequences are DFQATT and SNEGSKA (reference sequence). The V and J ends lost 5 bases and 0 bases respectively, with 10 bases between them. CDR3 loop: CSAGGRNQETQYF. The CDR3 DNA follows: TGCAGTGCTGGGGGACGGAACCAAGAGACCCAGTACTTC.

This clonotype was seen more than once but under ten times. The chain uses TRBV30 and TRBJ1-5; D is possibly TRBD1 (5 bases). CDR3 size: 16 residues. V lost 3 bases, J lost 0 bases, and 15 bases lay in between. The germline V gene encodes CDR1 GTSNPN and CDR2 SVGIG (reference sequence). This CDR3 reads CAWSPGGTYSNQPQHF. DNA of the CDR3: TGTGCCTGGAGCCCAGGAGGGACTTATAGCAATCAGCCCCAGCATTTT.

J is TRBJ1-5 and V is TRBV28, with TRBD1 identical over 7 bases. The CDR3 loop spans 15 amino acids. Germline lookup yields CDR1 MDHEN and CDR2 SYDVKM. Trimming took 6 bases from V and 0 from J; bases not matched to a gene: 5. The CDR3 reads CASRTGDYSNQPQHF. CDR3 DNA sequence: TGTGCCAGCAGAACAGGGGATTATAGCAATCAGCCCCAGCATTTT.

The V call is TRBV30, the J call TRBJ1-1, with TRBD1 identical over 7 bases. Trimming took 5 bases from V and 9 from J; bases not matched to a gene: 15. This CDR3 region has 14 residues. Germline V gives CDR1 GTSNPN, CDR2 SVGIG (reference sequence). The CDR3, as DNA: TGTGCCTGGCAGGGGGGCAGCCTGGGAGCCAAAGCTTTCTTT. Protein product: CAWQGGSLGAKAFF.

CDR3 in DNA: TGTGCCAGCAGCCAAGATAGGCCAGGGCACGGGGAGCTGTTTTTT. Translation: CASSQDRPGHGELFF. The rearrangement links TRBV14 to TRBJ2-2, with a tentative D call TRBD1 (5 bases). The CDR3 covers 15 residues. CDR1 SGHDN and CDR2 FVKESK come from the germline V gene. V was trimmed by 0 bases and J by 7 bases, leaving 12 bases between them. Drawing the rest from reference TRBV14 and TRBJ2-2, the complete variable domain is EAGVTQFPSHSVIEKGQTVTLRCDPISGHDNLYWYRRVMGKEIKFLLHFVKESKQDESGMPNNRFLAERTGGTYSTLKVQPAELEDSGVYFCASSQDRPGHGELFFGEGSRLTVL.

The CDR3 protein is CASSLTSGRIPFF. The CDR3 region has the DNA TGTGCCAGCAGTTTGACTAGCGGGAGGATCCCGTTCTTC. The rearrangement joins TRBV27 to TRBJ2-1, with 13 bases fitting TRBD2. This CDR3 has 13 residues. V shed 3 bases, J shed 15 bases, and the junction held 5 bases outside the gene matches. Per germline, CDR1 MNHEY and CDR2 SMNVEV (reference sequence).

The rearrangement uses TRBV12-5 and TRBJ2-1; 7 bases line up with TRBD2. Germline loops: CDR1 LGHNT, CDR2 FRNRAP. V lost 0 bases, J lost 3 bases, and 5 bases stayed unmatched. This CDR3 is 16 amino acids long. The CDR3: CASGLVLAGDYNEQFF. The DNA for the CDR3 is TGTGCTAGTGGTTTGGTACTTGCGGGAGACTACAATGAGCAGTTCTTC.

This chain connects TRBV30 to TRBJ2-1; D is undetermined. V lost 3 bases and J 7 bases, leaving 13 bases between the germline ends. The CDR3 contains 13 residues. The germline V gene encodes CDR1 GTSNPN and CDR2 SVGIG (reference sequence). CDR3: CAWSRPLNNEQFF. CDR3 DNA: TGTGCCTGGAGCCGCCCCCTTAATAATGAGCAGTTCTTC. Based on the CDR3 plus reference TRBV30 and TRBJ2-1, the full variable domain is SQTIHQWPATLVQPVGSPLSLECTVEGTSNPNLYWYRQAAGRGLQLLFYSVGIGQISSEVPQNLSASRPQDRQFILSSKKLLLSDSGFYLCAWSRPLNNEQFFGPGTRLTVL.

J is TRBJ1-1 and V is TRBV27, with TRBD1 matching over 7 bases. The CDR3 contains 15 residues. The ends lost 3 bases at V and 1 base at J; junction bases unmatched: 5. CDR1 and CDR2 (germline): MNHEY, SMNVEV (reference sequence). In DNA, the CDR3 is TGTGCCAGCAGTTTGACAGGGAGACGGAACACTGAAGCTTTCTTT. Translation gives CASSLTGRRNTEAFF.

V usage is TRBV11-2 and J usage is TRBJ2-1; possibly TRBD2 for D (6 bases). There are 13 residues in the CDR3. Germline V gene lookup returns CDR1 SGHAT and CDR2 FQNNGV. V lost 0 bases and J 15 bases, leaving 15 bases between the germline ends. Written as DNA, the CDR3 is TGTGCCAGCAGCTTAGATCTGGCAGGAGGGCGGTTCTTC. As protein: CASSLDLAGGRFF.

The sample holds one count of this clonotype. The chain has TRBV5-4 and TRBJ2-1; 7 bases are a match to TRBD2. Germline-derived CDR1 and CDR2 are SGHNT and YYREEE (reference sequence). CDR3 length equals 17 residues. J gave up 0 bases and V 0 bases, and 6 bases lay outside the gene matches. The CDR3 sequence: CASSLGGGSVSYNEQFF. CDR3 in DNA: TGTGCCAGCAGCTTGGGGGGCGGGAGTGTCTCCTACAATGAGCAGTTCTTC.

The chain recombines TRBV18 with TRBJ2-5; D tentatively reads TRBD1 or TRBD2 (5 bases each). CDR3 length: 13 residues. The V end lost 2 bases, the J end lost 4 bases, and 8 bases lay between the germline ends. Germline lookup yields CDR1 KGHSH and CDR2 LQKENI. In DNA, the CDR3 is TGTGCCAGCTCACCATTCGGGGCAGAGACCCAGTACTTC. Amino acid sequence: CASSPFGAETQYF.

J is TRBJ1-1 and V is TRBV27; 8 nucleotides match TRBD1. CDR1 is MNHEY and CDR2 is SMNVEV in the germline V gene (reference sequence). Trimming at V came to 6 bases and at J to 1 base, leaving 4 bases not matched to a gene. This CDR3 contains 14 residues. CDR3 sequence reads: CASSPGGWNTEAFF. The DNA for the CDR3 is TGTGCCAGCAGCCCAGGGGGCTGGAACACTGAAGCTTTCTTT.

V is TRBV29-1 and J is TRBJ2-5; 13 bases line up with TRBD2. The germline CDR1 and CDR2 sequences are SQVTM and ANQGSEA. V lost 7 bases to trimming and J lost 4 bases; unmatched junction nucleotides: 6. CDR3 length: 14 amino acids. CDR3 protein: CSAWTSGSSETQYF. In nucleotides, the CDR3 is TGCAGCGCGTGGACTAGCGGGAGTTCAGAGACCCAGTACTTC.

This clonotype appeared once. CDR3 bases: TGTGCCAGCAGCCCCCCGGGGGGCGGCAATTTCCCCTGGAGGCAGTACTTC. Residues: CASSPPGGGNFPWRQYF. V gene TRBV7-2 combines with J gene TRBJ2-7; a weak D match, TRBD2 (7 bases). This CDR3 comprises 17 residues. In germline, CDR1 is SGHTA, CDR2 FQGNSA. V lost 5 bases, J lost 9 bases, and 29 bases lay in between.

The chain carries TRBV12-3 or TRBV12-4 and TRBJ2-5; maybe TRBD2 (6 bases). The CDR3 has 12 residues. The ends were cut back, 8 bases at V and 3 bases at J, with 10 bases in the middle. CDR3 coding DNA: TGTGCCAGCGGCCGGGGGAAAGAGACCCAGTACTTC. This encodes CASGRGKETQYF.

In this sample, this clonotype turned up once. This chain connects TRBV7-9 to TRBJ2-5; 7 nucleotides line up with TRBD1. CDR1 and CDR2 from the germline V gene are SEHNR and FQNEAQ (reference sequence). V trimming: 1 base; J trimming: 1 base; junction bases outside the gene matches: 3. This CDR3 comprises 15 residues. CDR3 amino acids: CASSLGDRAQETQYF. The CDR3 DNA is TGTGCCAGCAGCTTAGGAGACAGGGCCCAAGAGACCCAGTACTTC.

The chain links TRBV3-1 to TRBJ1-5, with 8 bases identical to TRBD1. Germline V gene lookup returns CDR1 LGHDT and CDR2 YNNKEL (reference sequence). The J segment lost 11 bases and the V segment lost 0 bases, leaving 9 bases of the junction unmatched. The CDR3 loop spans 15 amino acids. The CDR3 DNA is TGTGCCAGCAGCCAAGATATCGGGGACAGGCGGACCCAGCATTTT. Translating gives CASSQDIGDRRTQHF.

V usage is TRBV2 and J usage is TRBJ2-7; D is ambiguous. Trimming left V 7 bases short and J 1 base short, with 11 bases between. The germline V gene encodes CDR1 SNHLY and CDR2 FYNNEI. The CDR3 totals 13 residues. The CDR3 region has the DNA TGTGCCAGCACCACCCTAATTTCCTACGAGCAGTACTTC. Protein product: CASTTLISYEQYF.

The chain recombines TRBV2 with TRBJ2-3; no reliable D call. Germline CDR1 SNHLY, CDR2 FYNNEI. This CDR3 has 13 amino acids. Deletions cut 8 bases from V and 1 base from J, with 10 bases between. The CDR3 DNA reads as TGTGCCAGCGGTGGCCTCCGCACAGATACGCAGTATTTT. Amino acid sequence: CASGGLRTDTQYF.

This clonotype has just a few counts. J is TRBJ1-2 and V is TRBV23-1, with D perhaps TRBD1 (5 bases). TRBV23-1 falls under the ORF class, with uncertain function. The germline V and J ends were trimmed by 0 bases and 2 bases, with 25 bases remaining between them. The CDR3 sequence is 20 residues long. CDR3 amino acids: CASSQSQGVTRIKGNYGYTF. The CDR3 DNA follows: TGCGCCAGCAGTCAATCGCAAGGGGTAACTAGAATTAAAGGAAACTATGGCTACACCTTC.

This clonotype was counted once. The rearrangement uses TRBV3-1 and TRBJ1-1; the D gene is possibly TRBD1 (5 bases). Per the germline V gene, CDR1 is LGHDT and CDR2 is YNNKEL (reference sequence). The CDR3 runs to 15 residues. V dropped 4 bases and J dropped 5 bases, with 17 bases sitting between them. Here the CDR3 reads CASSPPTGGGTEAFF. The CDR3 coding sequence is TGTGCCAGCAGCCCCCCCACCGGGGGAGGAACTGAAGCTTTCTTT.

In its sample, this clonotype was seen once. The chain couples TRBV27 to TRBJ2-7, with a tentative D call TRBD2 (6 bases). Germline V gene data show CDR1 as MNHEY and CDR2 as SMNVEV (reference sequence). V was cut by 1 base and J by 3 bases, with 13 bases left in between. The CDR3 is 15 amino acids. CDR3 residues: CASSLYSDGGYEQYF. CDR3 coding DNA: TGTGCCAGCAGTTTATATTCAGACGGGGGCTACGAGCAGTACTTC.